One sample yielded the 15 T cell receptor beta chains listed below, sequenced in a study of CD8 T cells in ankylosing spondylitis. TCRdb reprocessed the 5' RACE reads via MiXCR and lists one record per CDR3 protein. The data contain approximately 200,000 distinct CDR3 sequences, 9.5% to 15% of them singletons. Sequencing was performed on blood, either unsorted or a sorted T cell fraction (not recorded which). Every receptor here comes from a male donor with ankylosing spondylitis or in good health (not recorded which).

This chain uses TRBV19 with TRBJ2-3, with D possibly TRBD1 on 5 matching bases. Germline lookup yields CDR1 LNHDA and CDR2 SQIVND (reference sequence). V gave up 4 bases and J gave up 0 bases, with 14 bases separating them. The CDR3 totals 16 residues. CDR3 sequence reads: CASSTLTDSSTDTQYF. Here the CDR3 DNA reads TGTGCCAGTAGTACACTGACAGATTCTAGCACAGATACGCAGTATTTT.

At least ten counts were recorded for this clonotype. V usage is TRBV25-1 and J usage is TRBJ1-5, with 8 bases identical to TRBD1. The CDR3 totals 14 residues. V lost 4 bases, J lost 1 base, and 0 bases stayed unmatched. Germline V gene sequence: CDR1 MGHDK, CDR2 SYGVNS. CDR3 coding DNA: TGTGCCAGCAGTGGACAGGGGAGCAATCAGCCCCAGCATTTT. This codes for CASSGQGSNQPQHF.

A few counts support this clonotype. This rearrangement joins TRBV11-2 to TRBJ1-4; maybe TRBD1 (5 bases). Germline V CDR1 and CDR2: SGHAT, FQNNGV. This CDR3 contains 12 residues. V lost 8 bases and J lost 12, with 16 bases in between. This chain's CDR3 is CASGRMGTELFF. The CDR3 DNA reads as TGTGCCAGCGGTAGGATGGGGACGGAACTGTTTTTT.

This clonotype occurred a few times. V usage is TRBV12-3 or TRBV12-4 and J usage is TRBJ2-1; 10 bases agree with TRBD2. V shed 5 bases and J 5 bases; nucleotides not matched to a gene: 6. The CDR3 is made up of 15 amino acids. The CDR3, as DNA: TGTGCCAGCAGTGGCTCGGGACTAGCGAACAATGAGCAGTTCTTC. Protein product: CASSGSGLANNEQFF.

The table lists this clonotype with a few counts. The CDR3 nucleotides read TGTGCCAGCAGATACAGGGGGACAGAGACCCAGTACTTC. Its protein is CASRYRGTETQYF. V usage is TRBV27 and J usage is TRBJ2-5; TRBD1 aligns across 8 bases. The CDR3 consists of 13 residues. Per the germline V gene, CDR1 is MNHEY and CDR2 is SMNVEV (reference sequence). Unmatched junction bases numbered 4, after V lost 6 bases and J lost 4 bases.

The rearrangement links TRBV6-5 to TRBJ1-6; D is uncertain. From germline, CDR1 is MNHEY and CDR2 SVGAGI. The CDR3 contains 16 residues. Trimming pared 0 bases from V and 1 base from J, leaving 7 bases between. CDR3: CASSYSGYSYNSPLHF. In DNA, the CDR3 is TGTGCCAGCAGTTACTCGGGGTATTCCTATAATTCACCCCTCCACTTT.

This chain uses TRBV12-3 or TRBV12-4 with TRBJ2-5; 8 bases are shared with TRBD2. The J segment lost 4 bases and the V segment lost 4 bases, leaving 11 bases of the junction unmatched. The CDR3 totals 16 residues. Written as DNA, the CDR3 is TGTGCCAGCAGTTCCGGGGGGGGAGGGAGAGGAGAGACCCAGTACTTC. Translated, it gives CASSSGGGGRGETQYF.

This clonotype has more than one count but fewer than ten. This chain uses TRBV5-1 with TRBJ2-3; 10 bases line up with TRBD1. V lost 5 bases and J lost 3; bases outside the gene matches: 6. There are 15 residues in the CDR3. Per the germline V gene, CDR1 is SGHRS and CDR2 is YFSETQ. The CDR3 DNA sequence: TGCGCCAGCAGAGAGGACAGGGGGACAACAGATACGCAGTATTTT. Protein: CASREDRGTTDTQYF.

V is TRBV6-1 and J is TRBJ2-2; 7 bases agree with TRBD1. The CDR3 is made up of 15 amino acids. Per the germline V gene, CDR1 is MNHNS and CDR2 is SASEGT. Germline trimming cut 4 bases from V and 1 base from J; bases unmatched to any gene: 3. DNA for the CDR3: TGTGCCAGCAGTGCATGGACAGGGAACACCGGGGAGCTGTTTTTT. Protein: CASSAWTGNTGELFF.

The V call is TRBV12-3 or TRBV12-4, the J call TRBJ2-5; TRBD1 matches 8 bases. V trimming: 4 bases; J trimming: 5 bases; junction bases outside the gene matches: 6. The CDR3 contains 14 residues. The CDR3 is CASSWTGYGETQYF. The DNA of the CDR3 is TGTGCCAGCAGTTGGACAGGGTACGGGGAGACCCAGTACTTC.

The V call is TRBV27, the J call TRBJ1-1, with D possibly being TRBD1 (6 bases). Germline V gene data show CDR1 as MNHEY and CDR2 as SMNVEV (reference sequence). The CDR3 sequence is 12 residues long. The germline V and J ends were trimmed by 6 bases and 5 bases, with 10 bases remaining between them. CDR3 in amino acids: CASRTGWTEAFF. The CDR3 DNA follows: TGTGCCAGCAGGACAGGTTGGACTGAAGCTTTCTTT.

The rearrangement links TRBV11-2 to TRBJ2-2; D uncertain. The CDR3 is 16 amino acids. Trimming took 5 bases from V and 2 from J, leaving 15 bases between them. Germline V gene sequence: CDR1 SGHAT, CDR2 FQNNGV. The CDR3 region has the DNA TGTGCCAGCAGCCTATCAGGCTTTCTAAACACCGGGGAGCTGTTTTTT. Translated, it gives CASSLSGFLNTGELFF.

This clonotype is termed medium-sized. The rearrangement uses TRBV6-2 or TRBV6-3 and TRBJ2-7; no reliable D call. Germline lookup yields CDR1 MNHEY and CDR2 SVGEGT. V was trimmed by 10 bases and J by 4 bases, leaving 8 bases between them. The CDR3 is 10 residues long. The CDR3 loop reads CATGLYEQYF. CDR3 sequence (DNA): TGTGCCACCGGTTTGTACGAGCAGTACTTC.

The chain has TRBV28 and TRBJ2-2, with 9 bases matching TRBD1. The germline V gene encodes CDR1 MDHEN and CDR2 SYDVKM. There are 15 residues in the CDR3. The trim removed 10 bases at V and 1 base at J, leaving 7 bases unmatched. CDR3 amino acids: CATFTGGRNTGELFF. As DNA, the CDR3 is TGTGCCACCTTCACAGGGGGCAGGAACACCGGGGAGCTGTTTTTT.

CDR3 in DNA: TGTGCCAGCACCGACGCGGGAGAGGGAGGGCAGTACTTC. It is translated as CASTDAGEGGQYF. The V and J genes are TRBV12-3 or TRBV12-4 and TRBJ2-7, with 7 bases identical to TRBD2. The CDR3 runs to 13 residues. V shed 7 bases, J shed 9 bases, and the junction held 12 bases outside the gene matches.